This record covers a single TCR beta chain. Its cognate antigen is unknown. Other DNA sequences in the same sample also yield this CDR3. Memory CD4+ cells were the fraction left after CD45RA+ naive selection. Data came from immunoSEQ multiplex PCR; TCRdb stores just in-frame clones and leaves some out. The table records about a million clones, about 72% of them present only once. This specimen belongs to a study of shared clonotypes between healthy human individuals. Study observations and caveats: Clonotype sharing among donors was expected to depend on sequencing depth. The naive CD4 repertoires of several donors were compared, and approximately 5% of clonotypes were shared.

This receptor was identified in a man between 18 and 35 years old in good health. Some clones in this sample may be carry-over from other donors' samples. The specimen was memory CD4+ T cells from PBMCs. The sample's subset: CD45RA-negative fraction.

The CDR3 here is CASSRQGASTDTQYF. CDR3 coding DNA: TGTGCCAGCAGTCGACAGGGGGCCAGCACAGATACGCAGTATTTT. This chain connects TRBV6-5 to TRBJ2-3; the match to TRBD1 covers 10 bases. The J segment lost 0 bases and the V segment lost 5 bases, leaving 2 bases of the junction unmatched. The germline V gene encodes CDR1 MNHEY and CDR2 SVGAGI. The CDR3 contains 15 residues.